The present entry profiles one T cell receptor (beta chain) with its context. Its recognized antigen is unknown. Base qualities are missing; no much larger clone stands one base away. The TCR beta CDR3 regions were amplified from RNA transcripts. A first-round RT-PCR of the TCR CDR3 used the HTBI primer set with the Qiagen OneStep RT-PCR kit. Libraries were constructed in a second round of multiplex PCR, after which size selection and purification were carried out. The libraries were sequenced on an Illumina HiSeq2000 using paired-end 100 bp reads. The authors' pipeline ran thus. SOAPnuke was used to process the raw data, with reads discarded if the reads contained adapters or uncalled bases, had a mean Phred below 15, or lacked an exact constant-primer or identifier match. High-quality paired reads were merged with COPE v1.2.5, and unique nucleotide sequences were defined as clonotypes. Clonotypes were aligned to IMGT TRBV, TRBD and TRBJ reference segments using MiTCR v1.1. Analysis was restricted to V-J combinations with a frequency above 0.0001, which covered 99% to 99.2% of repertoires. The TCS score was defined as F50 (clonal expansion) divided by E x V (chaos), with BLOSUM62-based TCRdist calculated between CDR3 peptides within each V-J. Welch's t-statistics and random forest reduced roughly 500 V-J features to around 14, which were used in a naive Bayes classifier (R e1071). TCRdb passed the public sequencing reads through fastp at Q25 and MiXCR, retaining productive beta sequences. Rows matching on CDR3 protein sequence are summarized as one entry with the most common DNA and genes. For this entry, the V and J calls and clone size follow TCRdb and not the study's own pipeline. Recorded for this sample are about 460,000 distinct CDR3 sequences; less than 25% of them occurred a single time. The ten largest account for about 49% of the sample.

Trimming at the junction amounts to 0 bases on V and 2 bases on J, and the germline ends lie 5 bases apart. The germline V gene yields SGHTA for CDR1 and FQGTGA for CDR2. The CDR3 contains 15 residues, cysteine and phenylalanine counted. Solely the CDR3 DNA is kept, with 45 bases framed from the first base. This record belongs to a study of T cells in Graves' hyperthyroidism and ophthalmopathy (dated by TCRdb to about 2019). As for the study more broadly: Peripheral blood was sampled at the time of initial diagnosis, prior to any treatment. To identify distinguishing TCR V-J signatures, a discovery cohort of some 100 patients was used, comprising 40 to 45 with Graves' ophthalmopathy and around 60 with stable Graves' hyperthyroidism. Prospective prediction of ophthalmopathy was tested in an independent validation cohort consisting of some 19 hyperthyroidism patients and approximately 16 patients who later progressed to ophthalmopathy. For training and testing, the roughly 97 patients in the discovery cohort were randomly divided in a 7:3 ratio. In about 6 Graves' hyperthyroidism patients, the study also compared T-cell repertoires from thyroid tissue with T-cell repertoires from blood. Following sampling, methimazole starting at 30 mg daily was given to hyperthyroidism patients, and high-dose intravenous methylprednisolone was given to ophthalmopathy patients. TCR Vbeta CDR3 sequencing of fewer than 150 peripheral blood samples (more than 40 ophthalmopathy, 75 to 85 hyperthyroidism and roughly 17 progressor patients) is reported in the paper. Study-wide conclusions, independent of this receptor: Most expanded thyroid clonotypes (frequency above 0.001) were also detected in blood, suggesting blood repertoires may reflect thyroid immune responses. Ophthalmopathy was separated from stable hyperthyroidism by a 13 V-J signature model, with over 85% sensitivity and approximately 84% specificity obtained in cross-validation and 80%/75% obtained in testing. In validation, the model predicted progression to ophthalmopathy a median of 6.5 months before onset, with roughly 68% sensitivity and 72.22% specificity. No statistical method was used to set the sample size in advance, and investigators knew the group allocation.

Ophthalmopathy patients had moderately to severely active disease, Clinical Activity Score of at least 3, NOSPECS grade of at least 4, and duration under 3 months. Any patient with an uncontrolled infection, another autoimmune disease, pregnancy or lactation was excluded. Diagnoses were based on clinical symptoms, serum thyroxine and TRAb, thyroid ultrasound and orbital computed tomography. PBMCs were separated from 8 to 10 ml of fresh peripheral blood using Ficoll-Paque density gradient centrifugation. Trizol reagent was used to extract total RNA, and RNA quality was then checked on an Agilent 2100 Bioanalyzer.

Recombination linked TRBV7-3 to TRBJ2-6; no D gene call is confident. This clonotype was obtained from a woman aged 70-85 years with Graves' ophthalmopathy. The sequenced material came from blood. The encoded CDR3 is CASSLTQTGANVLTF. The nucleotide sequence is TGTGCCAGCAGCTTAACACAAACTGGGGCCAACGTCCTGACTTTC.